These 27 T cell receptor beta chains came from one sample sequenced in a study of response to subunit inactivated influenza vaccine. In TCRdb, the RT-PCR reads were re-called with MiXCR into one record per CDR3 protein. The sample lists approximately 680,000 distinct CDR3 sequences; less than 20% were seen once. Here the sequenced sample was PBMCs from blood, taken about 13 days after vaccination. The receptors were sampled from a man in his forties or fifties who received an inactivated influenza vaccine.

The J gene is TRBJ2-7, the V gene TRBV18; 8 positions agree with TRBD1. Germline lookup yields CDR1 KGHSH and CDR2 LQKENI. The CDR3 loop spans 15 amino acids. With 5 bases clipped from V and 0 bases from J, the junction kept 6 bases outside the gene matches. CDR3 amino acids: CASSGNRGDSYEQYF. CDR3 nucleotide sequence: TGTGCCAGCTCAGGAAACAGGGGGGACTCCTACGAGCAGTACTTC.

This CDR3 is CASSLIPSGQSSYEQYF. In nucleotides, the CDR3 is TGTGCCAGCAGCTTGATTCCAAGCGGGCAGAGCTCCTACGAGCAGTACTTC. The chain recombines TRBV7-8 with TRBJ2-7; the D gene is possibly TRBD2 (6 bases). In germline, CDR1 is SGHVS, CDR2 FQNEAQ. The CDR3 spans 17 residues. With 3 bases removed from V and 0 bases from J, the gap between germline ends came to 18 bases.

The sample holds a few counts of this clonotype. The chain joins TRBV7-9 to TRBJ2-1; 10 bases agree with TRBD1. The junction had 4 bases not matched to a gene; V was cut back by 5 bases and J by 3 bases. The CDR3 extends over 15 amino acids. Germline CDR1 is SEHNR and CDR2 is FQNEAQ (reference sequence). Here the CDR3 reads CASSKDRGDYNEQFF. The CDR3, as DNA: TGTGCCAGCAGCAAGGACAGGGGGGACTACAATGAGCAGTTCTTC.

Many counts were recorded for this clonotype. V is TRBV6-1 and J is TRBJ1-6, with 9 bases aligning to TRBD1. Germline CDR1 and CDR2: MNHNS and SASEGT. The junction had 5 bases not matched to a gene; V was cut back by 7 bases and J by 7 bases. CDR3 length: 14 amino acids. The CDR3 bases are TGTGCCAGCAACGCTGGACAGGGGAATTCACCCCTCCACTTT. Residues: CASNAGQGNSPLHF.

This clonotype has more than one count but fewer than ten. The chain has TRBV12-3 or TRBV12-4 and TRBJ2-3, with TRBD2 identical over 8 bases. The V and J ends lost 0 bases and 3 bases, in that order; junction bases with no gene match: 8. The CDR3 runs 17 residues. The CDR3 DNA sequence: TGTGCCAGCAGTTTAGCGCTTCTTAGCGGGACGACAGATACGCAGTATTTT. This sequence encodes CASSLALLSGTTDTQYF.

This clonotype was observed a few times. The chain couples TRBV7-2 to TRBJ2-5; tentative D call: TRBD2 (5 bases). Per the germline V gene, CDR1 is SGHTA and CDR2 is FQGNSA. Between the trimmed V and J ends, which lost 5 bases and 4 bases, there was a span of 17 bases. This CDR3 is built from 15 residues. CDR3 residues: CASSEGSTRRETQYF. The CDR3 coding sequence is TGTGCCAGCAGCGAGGGCTCGACGAGGCGAGAGACCCAGTACTTC.

The DNA of the CDR3 is TGCAGCGCCCGAAGGGGGGGGCACGAGCAGTACTTC. It yields the protein CSARRGGHEQYF. The V gene is TRBV29-1, the J gene TRBJ2-7, with D possibly TRBD2 on 7 matching bases. Germline lookup yields CDR1 SQVTM and CDR2 ANQGSEA. The V gene lost 7 bases and the J gene lost 5 bases, with 15 bases spanning the gap. The CDR3 length is 12 residues.

This clonotype was counted many times. This chain connects TRBV10-2 to TRBJ2-2; 10 bases agree with TRBD2. The junction had 7 bases not matched to a gene; V was cut back by 5 bases and J by 4 bases. Germline V gives CDR1 WSHSY, CDR2 SAAADI. This CDR3 region has 16 residues. The CDR3 bases are TGCGCCAGCAGTAAGCGGGGGGGCGTTAGCACCGGGGAGCTGTTTTTT. Residues: CASSKRGGVSTGELFF.

The sample holds many counts of this clonotype. J is TRBJ2-1 and V is TRBV29-1; D is ambiguous. The length of the CDR3 is 12 residues. V was clipped by 7 bases and J by 2 bases, with 9 bases between them. Germline lookup yields CDR1 SQVTM and CDR2 ANQGSEA. The CDR3 nucleotides read TGCAGCGCCGGAGTTACCTACAATGAGCAGTTCTTC. Protein sequence: CSAGVTYNEQFF.

The CDR3 bases are TGTGCCAGCAGCTTTACCCACTACGAGCAGTACTTC. Translating it yields CASSFTHYEQYF. This rearrangement joins TRBV5-5 to TRBJ2-7; D gene unclear. Germline V CDR1 and CDR2: SGHKS, YYEKEE (reference sequence). V lost 2 bases to trimming and J lost 3 bases, with 6 bases between them. This CDR3 comprises 12 residues. The variable domain in full, with the rest retrieved from reference TRBV5-5 and TRBJ2-7, is DAGVTQSPTHLIKTRGQQVTLRCSPISGHKSVSWYQQVLGQGPQFIFQYYEKEERGRGNFPDRFSARQFPNYSSELNVNALLLGDSALYLCASSFTHYEQYFGPGTRLTVT.

The chain is built from TRBV12-3 or TRBV12-4 and TRBJ1-2, with D hard to call. The CDR3 is 13 amino acids. Trimming removed 2 bases at V and 2 bases at J, with 6 bases between. CDR3 sequence: CASSLFRNYGYTF. DNA for the CDR3: TGTGCCAGCAGTTTATTCCGGAACTATGGCTACACCTTC.

This clonotype was recorded many times. Written as DNA, the CDR3 is TGCAGCGTTGCTCTAGCGGGAGAATGGACCGGGGAGCTGTTTTTT. Protein product: CSVALAGEWTGELFF. The rearrangement links TRBV29-1 to TRBJ2-2, with 10 nucleotides matching TRBD2. The germline V gene encodes CDR1 SQVTM and CDR2 ANQGSEA. The CDR3 loop spans 15 amino acids. Trimming took 4 bases from V and 5 from J; bases not matched to a gene: 7.

This chain uses TRBV5-1 with TRBJ2-2; D is possibly TRBD1 (6 bases). The germline V gene encodes CDR1 SGHRS and CDR2 YFSETQ. There are 15 residues in the CDR3. Trimming stripped 4 bases from V and 2 bases from J, with 12 bases between. DNA for the CDR3: TGCGCCAGCAGCACCGGGACACCAAACACCGGGGAGCTGTTTTTT. Its translation: CASSTGTPNTGELFF.

This clonotype was seen a handful of times. The V gene is TRBV20-1, the J gene TRBJ2-3; 11 nucleotides agree with TRBD2. Germline V gives CDR1 DFQATT, CDR2 SNEGSKA (reference sequence). V dropped 5 bases and J dropped 5; count of bases not matched to a gene: 6. CDR3 size: 14 residues. This CDR3 reads CSAGSGGAKDTQYF. DNA for the CDR3: TGCAGTGCTGGTAGCGGGGGGGCGAAAGATACGCAGTATTTT.

This clonotype was observed a handful of times. The chain combines TRBV27 with TRBJ2-1; TRBD1 matches at 9 bases. CDR3 length: 16 amino acids. V lost 1 base, J lost 6 bases, and 7 bases stayed unmatched. Germline V CDR1 and CDR2: MNHEY, SMNVEV (reference sequence). The CDR3: CASSLLGTGSFNEQFF. CDR3 bases: TGTGCCAGCAGTTTATTGGGGACAGGGAGCTTCAATGAGCAGTTCTTC.

This clonotype was seen a handful of times. One end of the junction fails to match germline, which may point to a read error. V gene TRBV6-5 combines with J gene TRBJ2-3; D unresolved. CDR3 length equals 13 residues. Germline values: CDR1 MNHEY, CDR2 SVGAGI. The CDR3 DNA sequence: TGTGCCAGCAGTTGGACCAGCAGAGATACGCAGTATTTT. Protein: CASSWTSRDTQYF.

In its sample, this clonotype was seen a few times. The chain is built from TRBV15 and TRBJ2-1, with D perhaps given as TRBD1 or TRBD2 (5 bases each). The CDR3 is 15 residues long. Germline CDR1 is LNHNV and CDR2 is YYDKDF (reference sequence). Between the trimmed V and J ends, which lost 0 bases and 5 bases, there was a span of 11 bases. The CDR3 DNA reads as TGTGCCACCAGCAGAGATATGAGGGGAGACAATGAGCAGTTCTTC. This encodes CATSRDMRGDNEQFF. Based on the CDR3 plus reference TRBV15 and TRBJ2-1, the full variable domain is DAMVIQNPRYQVTQFGKPVTLSCSQTLNHNVMYWYQQKSSQAPKLLFHYYDKDFNNEADTPDNFQSRRPNTSFCFLDIRSPGLGDTAMYLCATSRDMRGDNEQFFGPGTRLTVL.

The chain uses TRBV7-2 and TRBJ2-7, with D possibly called TRBD1 or TRBD2 (5 bases each). Trimming removed 4 bases at V and 2 bases at J, with 9 bases between. This CDR3 contains 13 residues. The germline gives CDR1 SGHTA, CDR2 FQGNSA. The CDR3 coding sequence is TGTGCCAGCAGCTCCCGGGGACCCTACGAGCAGTACTTC. Its translation is CASSSRGPYEQYF.

V is TRBV12-3 or TRBV12-4 and J is TRBJ1-5; D not resolved. The CDR3 is 14 amino acids. V was shortened by 7 bases and J by 3 bases, with 13 bases between the two germline ends. The CDR3, as DNA: TGTGCCAGCACCCTCGGACGGGTCAATCAGCCCCAGCATTTT. It is translated as CASTLGRVNQPQHF.

V and J are TRBV12-3 or TRBV12-4 and TRBJ1-6; 9 bases agree with TRBD1. The CDR3 is 15 residues long. J lost 7 bases, V lost 4 bases, and 5 bases had no gene match. For the CDR3, the DNA is TGTGCCAGCAGTTCACAGGGGGCGCGAAATTCACCCCTCCACTTT. Translated: CASSSQGARNSPLHF.

This clonotype has a count of ten or more. CDR3: CAISDDRDYTQYF. The CDR3, as DNA: TGTGCCATCAGTGATGACAGGGATTATACGCAGTATTTT. J is TRBJ2-3 and V is TRBV10-3; 7 nucleotides match TRBD1. The CDR3 is made up of 13 amino acids. Per germline, CDR1 ENHRY and CDR2 SYGVKD. The junction had 4 bases not matched to a gene; V was cut back by 3 bases and J by 7 bases.

V usage is TRBV9 and J usage is TRBJ1-1, with 7 bases aligning to TRBD1. The V gene end was trimmed by 4 bases and the J gene end by 7 bases; junction bases not matched to a gene: 13. The germline CDR1 and CDR2 sequences are SGDLS and YYNGEE. The CDR3 length is 15 residues. The CDR3, as DNA: TGTGCCAGCAGCCCCTATGGGGGGACAGAGATTGAAGCTTTCTTT. Translation: CASSPYGGTEIEAFF. Full variable domain (missing parts from reference TRBV9 and TRBJ1-1): DSGVTQTPKHLITATGQRVTLRCSPRSGDLSVYWYQQSLDQGLQFLIQYYNGEERAKGNILERFSAQQFPDLHSELNLSSLELGDSALYFCASSPYGGTEIEAFFGQGTRLTVV.

Only a few counts were recorded for this clonotype. This chain links TRBV29-1 with TRBJ2-2, with 10 bases matching TRBD2. CDR1 and CDR2 from the germline V gene are SQVTM and ANQGSEA. V shed 6 bases, J shed 5 bases, and the junction held 9 bases outside the gene matches. The CDR3 has 15 amino acids. In nucleotides, the CDR3 is TGCAGCGTCAGAAGGGCTAGCGGGAGTACCGGGGAGCTGTTTTTT. This codes for CSVRRASGSTGELFF.

The chain links TRBV4-2 to TRBJ2-7; a possible D gene is TRBD1 (5 bases). CDR3 length: 16 amino acids. V was pared by 0 bases and J by 2 bases, with 14 bases between. The V gene's germline CDR1 is LGHNA and CDR2 YNFKEQ. CDR3 amino acids: CASSQEDSGWAYEQYF. In DNA, the CDR3 is TGTGCCAGCAGCCAAGAAGACTCAGGGTGGGCCTACGAGCAGTACTTC.

The chain combines TRBV20-1 with TRBJ2-2; 7 bases agree with TRBD1. The CDR3 consists of 16 residues. Germline CDR1 and CDR2: DFQATT and SNEGSKA (reference sequence). The V and J ends lost 5 bases and 7 bases, in that order; junction bases with no gene match: 16. This CDR3 is CSAFRPRQGISGELFF. DNA for the CDR3: TGCAGTGCTTTTCGGCCCCGACAGGGCATAAGCGGGGAGCTGTTTTTT.

In this sample, this clonotype turned up once. The chain uses TRBV27 and TRBJ1-2, with D maybe TRBD1 (6 bases). Trimming shortened V by 7 bases and J by 9 bases, and 18 bases separated the two germline ends. This CDR3 is 13 amino acids long. Germline-derived CDR1 and CDR2 are MNHEY and SMNVEV (reference sequence). This CDR3 reads CASTPSLGQSYTF. CDR3 DNA sequence: TGTGCCAGCACCCCGAGCCTCGGACAGAGCTACACCTTC.

The chain combines TRBV5-1 with TRBJ1-6; 10 bases are a match to TRBD1. CDR1 is SGHRS and CDR2 is YFSETQ in the germline V gene. This CDR3 region has 16 residues. V was pared by 4 bases and J by 7 bases, with 8 bases of the junction left unmatched. CDR3: CASSIQGDRGNSPLHF. In nucleotides, the CDR3 is TGCGCCAGCAGCATTCAGGGGGACAGGGGAAATTCACCCCTCCACTTT. The complete variable domain, with remaining parts taken from reference TRBV5-1 and TRBJ1-6, reads KAGVTQTPRYLIKTRGQQVTLSCSPISGHRSVSWYQQTPGQGLQFLFEYFSETQRNKGNFPGRFSGRQFSNSRSEMNVSTLELGDSALYLCASSIQGDRGNSPLHFGNGTRLTVT.